A single sample gave rise to the 20 T cell receptor beta chains below, sequenced in a study of OX40 agonist ivuxolimab in advanced cancers. TCRdb's table, derived via immunoSEQ multiplex PCR, lists solely in-frame clones and lacks some. The sample has fewer than 50,000 clones, nearly 90% seen once. The source was CD4+ or CD8+ T cells sorted from blood, collected in a trial of the OX40 agonist ivuxolimab. These receptors were taken from an adult with an advanced solid tumor such as melanoma, head and neck, liver or kidney cancer.

The chain employs TRBV6-1 and TRBJ2-7; D remains unclear. CDR1 MNHNS and CDR2 SASEGT come from the germline V gene. Deletions cut 5 bases from V and 5 bases from J, with 7 bases between. The CDR3 consists of 11 residues. DNA for the CDR3: TGTGCCAGCAGTACAAGCAACGAGCAGTACTTC. It specifies CASSTSNEQYF.

The chain is built from TRBV11-2 and TRBJ1-1, with TRBD1 as a possible D gene (6 bases). V lost 5 bases and J 7 bases, leaving 20 bases between the germline ends. The germline V gene has CDR1 SGHAT and CDR2 FQNNGV. This CDR3 is built from 15 residues. Here the CDR3 reads CASSTRDQGLGEAFF. DNA of the CDR3: TGTGCCAGCAGCACTAGGGACCAGGGGCTGGGTGAAGCTTTCTTT.

This clone was counted between two and nine times. The gene calls are TRBV9 and TRBJ1-1, with D possibly matching TRBD1 (6 bases). Germline CDR1 is SGDLS and CDR2 is YYNGEE. Trimming took off 4 bases at V and 0 bases at J, with 10 bases between the two ends. The CDR3 extends over 14 amino acids. The CDR3 DNA is TGTGCCAGCAGCCCGGGGGCCATGAACACTGAAGCTTTCTTT. Translating gives CASSPGAMNTEAFF.

The chain has TRBV9 and TRBJ2-2, with TRBD1 matching over 8 bases. With V trimmed by 3 bases and J by 1 base, 8 bases remained unmatched. This CDR3 has 17 amino acids. CDR1 is SGDLS and CDR2 is YYNGEE in the germline V gene. The chain's CDR3 is CASSGTPGQVNTGELFF. The CDR3 region has the DNA TGTGCCAGCAGCGGAACCCCGGGACAGGTGAACACCGGGGAGCTGTTTTTT.

The chain carries TRBV13 and TRBJ2-3; D is ambiguous. With 2 bases removed from V and 3 bases from J, the gap between germline ends came to 12 bases. Per germline, CDR1 PRHDT and CDR2 FYEKMQ (reference sequence). This CDR3 has 15 amino acids. The CDR3 sequence: CASSLRRHGTDTQYF. The CDR3 bases are TGTGCCAGCAGCTTACGACGGCACGGTACAGATACGCAGTATTTT.

This rearrangement joins TRBV4-1 to TRBJ2-7; D call uncertain. Germline V gives CDR1 MGHRA, CDR2 YSYEKL. The CDR3 totals 13 residues. V dropped 3 bases and J dropped 3 bases, with 9 bases sitting between them. Here the CDR3 DNA reads TGCGCCAGCAGCCATTTGGGGAACTACGAGCAGTACTTC. This translates into CASSHLGNYEQYF.

V usage is TRBV5-6 and J usage is TRBJ2-5; D is possibly TRBD1 or TRBD2 (5 bases each). CDR1 and CDR2 (germline): SGHDT, YYEEEE. The length of the CDR3 is 13 residues. The V and J ends lost 2 bases and 5 bases respectively, with 10 bases between them. The CDR3 nucleotides read TGTGCCAGCAGCTTCGGGGCTGGGGAGACCCAGTACTTC. This gives the protein CASSFGAGETQYF.

This chain links TRBV4-3 with TRBJ1-1, with 7 bases matching TRBD1. The germline gives CDR1 LGHNA, CDR2 YSLEER. The length of the CDR3 is 16 residues. Trimming removed 0 bases from V and 1 base from J; junction bases left unmatched: 5. The CDR3 region is CASSQDMGQKNTEAFF. As DNA, the CDR3 is TGCGCCAGCAGCCAAGATATGGGACAGAAGAACACTGAAGCTTTCTTT.

This chain joins TRBV10-3 and TRBJ1-2; D gene unclear. V lost 0 bases and J 8 bases, leaving 13 bases between the germline ends. The CDR3 has 14 residues. Germline CDR1 and CDR2: ENHRY and SYGVKD. The CDR3 loop is CAISESSGDRGYTF. In nucleotides, the CDR3 is TGTGCCATCAGTGAGTCCTCAGGAGATCGGGGCTACACCTTC.

V is TRBV6-5 and J is TRBJ2-7; no clear D gene. CDR3 length equals 10 residues. The germline V gene has CDR1 MNHEY and CDR2 SVGAGI. V lost 7 bases to trimming and J lost 3 bases, with 4 bases between them. The CDR3 coding sequence is TGTGCCAGCACTAACTACGAGCAGTACGTC. It specifies CASTNYEQYV.

J is TRBJ1-1 and V is TRBV28; TRBD1 matches 12 bases. CDR1 is MDHEN and CDR2 is SYDVKM in the germline V gene. This CDR3 has 17 amino acids. V was pared by 5 bases and J by 5 bases, with 12 bases of the junction left unmatched. This CDR3 reads CASSQSGTGGAGTEAFF. The CDR3 DNA sequence: TGTGCCAGCAGTCAATCCGGGACAGGGGGCGCGGGAACTGAAGCTTTCTTT.

V is TRBV5-4 and J is TRBJ1-2; D gene uncertain. Germline V gene lookup returns CDR1 SGHNT and CDR2 YYREEE (reference sequence). V lost 4 bases to trimming and J lost 4 bases, with 11 bases between them. The CDR3 is 13 amino acids. CDR3 DNA sequence: TGTGCCAGCAGCCCGGAGTTGAGCTATGGCTACACCTTC. Translation: CASSPELSYGYTF.

The chain couples TRBV27 to TRBJ1-5; no definite D call. The V gene lost 9 bases and the J gene lost 8 bases, with 8 bases spanning the gap. The length of the CDR3 is 10 residues. Per germline, CDR1 MNHEY and CDR2 SMNVEV (reference sequence). Here the CDR3 reads CASPIEPQHF. The CDR3 bases are TGTGCCAGTCCGATTGAGCCCCAGCATTTT.

This clone was picked up one time. The V call is TRBV28, the J call TRBJ1-6; perhaps TRBD1 as D (5 bases). This CDR3 region has 15 residues. Germline lookup yields CDR1 MDHEN and CDR2 SYDVKM. Trimming left V 2 bases short and J 7 bases short, with 12 bases between. The CDR3 loop is CASSLGLRANSPLHF. The CDR3, as DNA: TGTGCCAGCAGTTTAGGCCTCAGGGCGAATTCACCCCTCCACTTT.

V is TRBV28 and J is TRBJ1-5; D is uncertain. V dropped 0 bases and J dropped 0 bases, with 3 bases sitting between them. The CDR3 contains 14 residues. Germline CDR1 reads MDHEN; CDR2 reads SYDVKM. This chain's CDR3 is CASSLWDSNQPQHF. The CDR3 bases are TGTGCCAGCAGTTTATGGGATAGCAATCAGCCCCAGCATTTT.

This chain links TRBV30 with TRBJ1-1, with a tentative D call TRBD1 (5 bases). CDR1 is GTSNPN, CDR2 SVGIG, per germline (reference sequence). The CDR3 extends over 13 amino acids. Between the trimmed V and J ends, which lost 0 bases and 4 bases, there was a span of 9 bases. CDR3 amino acids: CAWSVGDGTEAFF. The CDR3 DNA is TGTGCCTGGAGTGTGGGGGATGGCACTGAAGCTTTCTTT.

CDR3 coding DNA: TGTGCCAGCAGTTTCTCTAGCGGATCAGATACGCAGTATTTT. Its translation: CASSFSSGSDTQYF. The V gene is TRBV28, the J gene TRBJ2-3; the match to TRBD2 covers 7 bases. Germline CDR1 is MDHEN and CDR2 is SYDVKM. V lost 3 bases to trimming and J lost 4 bases; unmatched junction nucleotides: 4. CDR3 length: 14 amino acids.

V usage is TRBV18 and J usage is TRBJ1-2; no firm D call. Trimming left V 0 bases short and J 2 bases short, with 10 bases between. The V gene's germline CDR1 is KGHSH and CDR2 LQKENI. The CDR3 loop spans 15 amino acids. CDR3 protein: CASSPPKGLNYGYTF. In DNA form, the CDR3 reads TGTGCCAGCTCACCACCCAAGGGTTTAAACTATGGCTACACCTTC.

V gene TRBV27 combines with J gene TRBJ2-5, with a tentative D call TRBD1 (6 bases). CDR3 length equals 16 residues. V dropped 4 bases and J dropped 0 bases, with 15 bases sitting between them. In germline, CDR1 is MNHEY, CDR2 SMNVEV (reference sequence). The CDR3 here is CASSSRDKRYQETQYF. CDR3 DNA: TGTGCCAGCAGTTCCCGGGACAAGAGGTACCAAGAGACCCAGTACTTC.

CDR3: CASSLATDYNEQFF. Here the CDR3 DNA reads TGTGCCAGCAGCTTAGCGACTGACTACAATGAGCAGTTCTTC. The genes are TRBV11-1 and TRBJ2-1; D is ambiguous. The CDR3 runs 14 residues. Germline values: CDR1 SGHAT, CDR2 FQDESV (reference sequence). The V end was cut by 0 bases, the J end by 3 bases, with 6 bases between.